The source of this T cell receptor beta chain is a study of graft-versus-host responses after intestinal transplantation. Assay: immunoSEQ multiplex PCR; the TCRdb copy retains only in-frame clones and omits some. The data hold 10,000 or so clones, with 25% to 30% observed a single time. CDR3 length equals 13 residues. V lost 3 bases and J 7 bases, leaving 10 bases between the germline ends. Germline lookup yields CDR1 SGHAT and CDR2 FQNNGV. This specimen consisted of alloreactive CD4+ T cells from a mixed lymphocyte reaction culture, obtained before intestinal transplant. Subset denoted: CFSE-low proliferating T cells sorted from roughly six-day pre-transplant mixed lymphocyte reaction (GvH or HvG direction). The V gene is TRBV11-2, the J gene TRBJ2-1; D may correspond to TRBD1 or TRBD2 (5 bases each). The sequence was collected from a human patient who received an intestinal transplant. The DNA of the CDR3 is TGTGCCAGCAGCTTCGGGACCATTAATGAGCAGTTCTTC. As protein: CASSFGTINEQFF.